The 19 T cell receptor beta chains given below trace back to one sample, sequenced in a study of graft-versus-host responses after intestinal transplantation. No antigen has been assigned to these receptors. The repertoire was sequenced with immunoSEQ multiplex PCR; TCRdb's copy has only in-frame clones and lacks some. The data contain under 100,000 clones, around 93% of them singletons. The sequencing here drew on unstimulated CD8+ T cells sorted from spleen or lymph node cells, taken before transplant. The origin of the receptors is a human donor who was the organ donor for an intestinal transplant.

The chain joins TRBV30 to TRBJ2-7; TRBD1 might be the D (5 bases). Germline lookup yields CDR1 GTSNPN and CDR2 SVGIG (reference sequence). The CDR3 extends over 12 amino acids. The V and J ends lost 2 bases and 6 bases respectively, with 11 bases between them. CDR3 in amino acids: CAWSLTGSEQYF. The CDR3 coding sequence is TGTGCCTGGAGTCTAACAGGCTCCGAGCAGTACTTC. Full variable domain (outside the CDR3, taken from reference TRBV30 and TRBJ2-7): SQTIHQWPATLVQPVGSPLSLECTVEGTSNPNLYWYRQAAGRGLQLLFYSVGIGQISSEVPQNLSASRPQDRQFILSSKKLLLSDSGFYLCAWSLTGSEQYFGPGTRLTVT.

DNA of the CDR3: TGTGCCAGCAGTTTAGTCCGTCCAGATGAGCAGTTCTTC. Protein product: CASSLVRPDEQFF. The chain couples TRBV27 to TRBJ2-1; no reliable D call. The V gene lost 2 bases and the J gene lost 8 bases, with 10 bases spanning the gap. Germline V gene sequence: CDR1 MNHEY, CDR2 SMNVEV (reference sequence). CDR3 size: 13 residues.

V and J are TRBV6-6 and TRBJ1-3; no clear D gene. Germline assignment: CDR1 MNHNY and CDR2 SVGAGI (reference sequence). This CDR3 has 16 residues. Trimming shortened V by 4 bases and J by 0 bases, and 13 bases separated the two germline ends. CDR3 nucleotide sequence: TGTGCCAGCAGTTCCGGTCACCCCCCCTCTGGAAACACCATATATTTT. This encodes CASSSGHPPSGNTIYF.

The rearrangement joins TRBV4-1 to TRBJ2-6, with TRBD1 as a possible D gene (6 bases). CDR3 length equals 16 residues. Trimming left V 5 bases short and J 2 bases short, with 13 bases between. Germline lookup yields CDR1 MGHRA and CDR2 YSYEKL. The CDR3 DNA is TGCGCCAGCAGCGGAACAGGGACGGCTGGGGCCAACGTCCTGACTTTC. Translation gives CASSGTGTAGANVLTF.

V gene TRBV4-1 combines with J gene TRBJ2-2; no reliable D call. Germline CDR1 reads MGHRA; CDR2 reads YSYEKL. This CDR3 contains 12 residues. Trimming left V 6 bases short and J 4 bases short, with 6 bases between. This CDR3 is CASRAVTGELFF. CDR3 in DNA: TGCGCCAGCAGGGCCGTCACCGGGGAGCTGTTTTTT.

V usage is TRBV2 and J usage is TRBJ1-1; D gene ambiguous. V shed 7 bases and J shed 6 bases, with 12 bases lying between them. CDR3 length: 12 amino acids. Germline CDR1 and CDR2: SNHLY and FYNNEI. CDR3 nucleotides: TGTGCCAGCATAGCTGGCGGCGCTGAAGCTTTCTTT. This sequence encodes CASIAGGAEAFF.

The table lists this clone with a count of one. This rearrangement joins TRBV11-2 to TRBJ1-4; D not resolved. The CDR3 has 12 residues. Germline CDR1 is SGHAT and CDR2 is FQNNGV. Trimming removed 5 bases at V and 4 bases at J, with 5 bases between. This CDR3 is CASSIFNEKLFF. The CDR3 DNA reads TGTGCCAGCAGCATCTTTAATGAAAAACTGTTTTTT.

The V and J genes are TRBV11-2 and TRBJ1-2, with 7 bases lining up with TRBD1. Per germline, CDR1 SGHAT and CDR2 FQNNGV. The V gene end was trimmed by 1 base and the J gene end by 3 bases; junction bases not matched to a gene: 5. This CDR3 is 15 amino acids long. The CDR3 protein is CASSLGEGAYYGYTF. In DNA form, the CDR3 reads TGTGCCAGCAGCTTAGGAGAGGGGGCCTACTATGGCTACACCTTC.

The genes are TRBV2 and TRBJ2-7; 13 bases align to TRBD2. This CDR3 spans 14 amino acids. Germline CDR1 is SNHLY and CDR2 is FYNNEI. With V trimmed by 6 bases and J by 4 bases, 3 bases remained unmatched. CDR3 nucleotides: TGTGCCAGCAGCGGGACTAGCGGGGTGTACGAGCAGTACTTC. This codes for CASSGTSGVYEQYF.

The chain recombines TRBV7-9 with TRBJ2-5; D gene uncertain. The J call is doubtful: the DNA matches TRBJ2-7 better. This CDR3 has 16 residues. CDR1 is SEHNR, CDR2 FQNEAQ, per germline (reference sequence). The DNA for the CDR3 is TGTGCCAGCAGCTTAGGAGGTCCAGACCCGACCTACGAGCAGTACTTC. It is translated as CASSLGGPDPTYEQYF.

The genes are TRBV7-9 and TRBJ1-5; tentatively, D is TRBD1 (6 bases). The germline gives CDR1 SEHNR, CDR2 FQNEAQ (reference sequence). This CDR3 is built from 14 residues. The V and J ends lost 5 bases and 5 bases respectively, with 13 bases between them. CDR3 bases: TGTGCCAGCAGCGAAACAGGGTCCGATCAGCCCCAGCATTTT. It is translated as CASSETGSDQPQHF.

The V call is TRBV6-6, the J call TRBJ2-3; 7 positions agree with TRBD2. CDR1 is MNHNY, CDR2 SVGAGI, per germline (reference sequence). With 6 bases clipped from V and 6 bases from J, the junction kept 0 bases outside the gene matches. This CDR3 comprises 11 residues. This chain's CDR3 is CASRGGDTQYF. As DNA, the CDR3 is TGTGCCAGCAGGGGGGGGGATACGCAGTATTTT.

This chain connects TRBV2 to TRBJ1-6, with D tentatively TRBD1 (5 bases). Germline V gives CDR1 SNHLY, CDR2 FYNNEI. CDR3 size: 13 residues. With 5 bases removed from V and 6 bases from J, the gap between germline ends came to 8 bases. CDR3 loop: CASSPGINSPLHF. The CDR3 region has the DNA TGTGCCAGCAGTCCAGGGATTAATTCACCCCTCCACTTT.

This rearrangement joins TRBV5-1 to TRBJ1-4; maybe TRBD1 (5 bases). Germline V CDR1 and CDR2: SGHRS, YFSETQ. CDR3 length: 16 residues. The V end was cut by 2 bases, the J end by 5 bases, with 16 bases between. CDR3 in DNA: TGCGCCAGCAGCTTACTTAAACAGGTGATAAATGAAAAACTGTTTTTT. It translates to CASSLLKQVINEKLFF.

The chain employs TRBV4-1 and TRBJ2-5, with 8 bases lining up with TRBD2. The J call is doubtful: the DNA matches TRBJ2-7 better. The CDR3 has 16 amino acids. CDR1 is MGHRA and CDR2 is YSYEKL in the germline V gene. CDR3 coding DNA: TGCGCCAGCAGCCAAGATACAGCGGGGGCTAACTACGAGCAGTACTTC. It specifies CASSQDTAGANYEQYF.

CDR3 loop: CASSLIGVYGGGEDTQYF. CDR3 nucleotide sequence: TGTGCCAGCAGCTTAATTGGGGTTTATGGCGGGGGAGAAGATACGCAGTATTTT. The gene calls are TRBV11-2 and TRBJ2-3; 7 nucleotides line up with TRBD2. Losses at the gene ends were 2 bases for V and 5 bases for J; bases not matched to a gene: 16. The CDR3 sequence is 18 residues long. CDR1 and CDR2 (germline): SGHAT, FQNNGV.

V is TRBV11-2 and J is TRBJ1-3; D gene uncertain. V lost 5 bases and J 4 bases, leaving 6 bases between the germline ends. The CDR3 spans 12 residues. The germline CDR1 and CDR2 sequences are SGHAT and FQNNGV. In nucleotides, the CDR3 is TGTGCCAGCAGCCCCCAAGGAAACACCATATATTTT. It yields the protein CASSPQGNTIYF.

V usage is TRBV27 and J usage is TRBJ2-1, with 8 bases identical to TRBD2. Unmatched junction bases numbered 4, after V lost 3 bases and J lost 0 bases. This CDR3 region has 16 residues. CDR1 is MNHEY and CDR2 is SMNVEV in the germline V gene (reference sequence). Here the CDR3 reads CASSLAGGLSYNEQFF. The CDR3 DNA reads TGTGCCAGCAGTTTGGCGGGGGGCCTCTCCTACAATGAGCAGTTCTTC.

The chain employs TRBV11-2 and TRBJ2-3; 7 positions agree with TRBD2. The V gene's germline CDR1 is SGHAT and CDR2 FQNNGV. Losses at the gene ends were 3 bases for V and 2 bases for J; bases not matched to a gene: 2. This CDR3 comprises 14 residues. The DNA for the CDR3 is TGTGCCAGCAGCTTCGGGGGGTTCACAGATACGCAGTATTTT. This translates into CASSFGGFTDTQYF.